The 28 T cell receptor beta chains given below trace back to one sample, sequenced in a study of naive and memory T cell subsets. The SP2 primer and nested alpha and beta constant region primers amplified ligated cDNA in four rounds. A single record per CDR3 protein comes from TCRdb applying MiXCR to the 5' RACE reads. Seen here are 55,000 to 65,000 distinct CDR3 sequences, 8% observed once, and the top ten hold 19%. An oligonucleotide containing a UMI was ligated to the 3' end of TCR cDNA. These receptors were taken from a female donor in good health.

The chain uses TRBV12-3 or TRBV12-4 and TRBJ1-5; D uncertain. With 1 base removed from V and 6 bases from J, the gap between germline ends came to 1 base. This CDR3 has 11 amino acids. CDR3 nucleotides: TGTGCCAGCAGTTTAGGTCAGCCCCAGCATTTT. Translation: CASSLGQPQHF.

V and J are TRBV4-1 and TRBJ2-1; 14 bases agree with TRBD2. The germline gives CDR1 MGHRA, CDR2 YSYEKL. J gave up 7 bases and V 0 bases, and 11 bases lay outside the gene matches. CDR3 length equals 19 residues. The CDR3 coding sequence is TGCGCCAGCAGCCAAGAGGGGTCATTGGGACTAGCGGGAGTGAATGAGCAGTTCTTC. Protein product: CASSQEGSLGLAGVNEQFF.

The rearrangement links TRBV7-2 to TRBJ2-1; 9 nucleotides line up with TRBD2. The length of the CDR3 is 14 residues. Trimming at V came to 5 bases and at J to 13 bases, leaving 12 bases not matched to a gene. Germline V gives CDR1 SGHTA, CDR2 FQGNSA. CDR3 residues: CASSARTSASSQFF. The CDR3 DNA sequence: TGTGCCAGCAGCGCCCGGACTAGCGCCTCGAGTCAGTTCTTC.

The chain combines TRBV28 with TRBJ2-5; 7 bases fit TRBD1. In germline, CDR1 is MDHEN, CDR2 SYDVKM. V dropped 4 bases and J dropped 0; count of bases not matched to a gene: 2. The CDR3 covers 14 residues. This CDR3 reads CASSSGQNQETQYF. CDR3 nucleotides: TGTGCCAGCAGTTCGGGACAGAACCAAGAGACCCAGTACTTC.

This clonotype was detected many times. V is TRBV18 and J is TRBJ1-1; D ambiguous. Trimming cost V 2 bases and J 1 base, with 8 bases left between them. Germline CDR1 and CDR2: KGHSH and LQKENI. This CDR3 comprises 14 residues. The chain's CDR3 is CASSPGVKNTEAFF. CDR3 coding DNA: TGTGCCAGCTCACCAGGGGTAAAGAACACTGAAGCTTTCTTT.

This clonotype was recorded a few times. This sequence joins TRBV27 and TRBJ1-5; 7 bases map to TRBD1. CDR3 length: 15 amino acids. The trim removed 3 bases at V and 2 bases at J, leaving 4 bases unmatched. CDR1 MNHEY and CDR2 SMNVEV come from the germline V gene (reference sequence). The CDR3 DNA reads as TGTGCCAGCAGTTTCGACAGGGAGGGCAATCAGCCCCAGCATTTT. It is translated as CASSFDREGNQPQHF.

The chain combines TRBV10-2 with TRBJ1-1; 7 bases map to TRBD1. Germline V lookup: CDR1 WSHSY, CDR2 SAAADI. The CDR3 runs to 14 residues. J gave up 1 base and V 5 bases, and 4 bases lay outside the gene matches. The CDR3 reads CASSTTGWNTEAFF. Here the CDR3 DNA reads TGCGCCAGCAGTACGACAGGGTGGAACACTGAAGCTTTCTTT.

This clonotype appeared a few times. The V and J genes are TRBV28 and TRBJ2-7; D perhaps matches TRBD1 (6 bases). Trimming cost V 5 bases and J 3 bases, with 14 bases left between them. This CDR3 is built from 14 residues. Germline CDR1 MDHEN, CDR2 SYDVKM. CDR3 nucleotides: TGTGCCAGCAGTCCTCCCGAGGGGGTCTACGAGCAGTACTTC. It yields the protein CASSPPEGVYEQYF.

The chain joins TRBV19 to TRBJ2-1; 7 positions match TRBD1. In germline, CDR1 is LNHDA, CDR2 SQIVND (reference sequence). Germline trimming cut 10 bases from V and 8 bases from J; bases unmatched to any gene: 11. This CDR3 is built from 13 residues. CDR3 region: CATAQGQPHEQFF. The CDR3 DNA sequence: TGTGCCACCGCACAGGGACAGCCCCATGAGCAGTTCTTC.

The rearrangement joins TRBV6-1 to TRBJ2-6; a weak D match, TRBD1 (5 bases). Germline CDR1 reads MNHNS; CDR2 reads SASEGT. The CDR3 has 17 amino acids. Trimming took 0 bases from V and 3 from J, leaving 12 bases between them. The CDR3 loop is CASSEAQIGVGANVLTF. The DNA for the CDR3 is TGTGCCAGCAGTGAAGCGCAAATAGGGGTTGGGGCCAACGTCCTGACTTTC.

The sample holds many counts of this clonotype. The chain carries TRBV11-3 and TRBJ2-1; D is uncertain. This CDR3 region has 12 residues. V was clipped by 5 bases and J by 12 bases, with 14 bases between them. Per the germline V gene, CDR1 is SGHNT and CDR2 is YENEEA. CDR3 loop: CASSKQYRMQFF. The CDR3 region has the DNA TGTGCCAGCAGCAAACAGTACCGAATGCAGTTCTTC. Supplemented by reference TRBV11-3 and TRBJ2-1, the full variable domain reads EAGVVQSPRYKIIEKKQPVAFWCNPISGHNTLYWYLQNLGQGPELLIRYENEEAVDDSQLPKDRFSAERLKGVDSTLKIQPAELGDSAVYLCASSKQYRMQFFGPGTRLTVL.

This clonotype showed up many times. This chain connects TRBV29-1 to TRBJ2-5; D may be TRBD1 (5 bases). V dropped 4 bases and J dropped 9 bases, with 24 bases sitting between them. CDR3 size: 15 residues. Per germline, CDR1 SQVTM and CDR2 ANQGSEA. CDR3 DNA sequence: TGCAGCGTTGGGGCCACCGACCAGGGCCCCGTGGCCCAGTACTTC. It translates to CSVGATDQGPVAQYF.

The table lists this clonotype with many counts. The V call is TRBV20-1, the J call TRBJ1-1; D unclear. This CDR3 has 14 residues. The V gene lost 0 bases and the J gene lost 2 bases, with 10 bases spanning the gap. Germline CDR1 is DFQATT and CDR2 is SNEGSKA (reference sequence). DNA for the CDR3: TGCAGTGCTAGAGATGGTAAAGGAAACACTGAAGCTTTCTTT. Encoded protein: CSARDGKGNTEAFF.

This rearrangement joins TRBV7-9 to TRBJ1-6; 7 positions agree with TRBD1. This CDR3 is 14 amino acids long. Germline values: CDR1 SEHNR, CDR2 FQNEAQ (reference sequence). With 6 bases clipped from V and 4 bases from J, the junction kept 3 bases outside the gene matches. CDR3 nucleotides: TGTGCCAGCAGGCGGGGACAGTATAATTCACCCCTCCACTTT. It specifies CASRRGQYNSPLHF. The whole variable domain, filled in from reference TRBV7-9 and TRBJ1-6, reads DTGVSQNPRHKITKRGQNVTFRCDPISEHNRLYWYRQTLGQGPEFLTYFQNEAQLEKSRLLSDRFSAERPKGSFSTLEIQRTEQGDSAMYLCASRRGQYNSPLHFGNGTRLTVT.

This chain uses TRBV29-1 with TRBJ2-2; maybe TRBD1 (7 bases). This CDR3 spans 14 amino acids. V was cut by 1 base and J by 5 bases, with 11 bases left in between. Germline assignment: CDR1 SQVTM and CDR2 ANQGSEA. The CDR3, as DNA: TGCAGCGTTGAAGTGCAGGGGGGTACCGGGGAGCTGTTTTTT. Translation: CSVEVQGGTGELFF.

This clonotype was seen at least ten times. The chain joins TRBV2 to TRBJ1-4; 8 nucleotides align to TRBD1. The CDR3 runs 15 residues. Germline CDR1 is SNHLY and CDR2 is FYNNEI. With V trimmed by 2 bases and J by 5 bases, 4 bases remained unmatched. The CDR3 reads CASSERGQENEKLFF. The CDR3 bases are TGTGCCAGCAGTGAAAGGGGACAGGAGAATGAAAAACTGTTTTTT. Supplemented by reference TRBV2 and TRBJ1-4, the full variable domain reads EPEVTQTPSHQVTQMGQEVILRCVPISNHLYFYWYRQILGQKVEFLVSFYNNEISEKSEIFDDQFSVERPDGSNFTLKIRSTKLEDSAMYFCASSERGQENEKLFFGSGTQLSVL.

In its sample, this clonotype was seen a few times. This chain uses TRBV18 with TRBJ1-2; D not certain. The CDR3 spans 15 residues. Trimming shortened V by 2 bases and J by 6 bases, and 16 bases separated the two germline ends. Germline V lookup: CDR1 KGHSH, CDR2 LQKENI. Written as DNA, the CDR3 is TGTGCCAGCTCACCAACTGTCGTGGCAGGCGATGGCTACACCTTC. Its protein is CASSPTVVAGDGYTF.

V gene TRBV18 combines with J gene TRBJ2-7; 7 nucleotides line up with TRBD1. Germline V gene lookup returns CDR1 KGHSH and CDR2 LQKENI. V trimming: 0 bases; J trimming: 4 bases; junction bases outside the gene matches: 3. CDR3 length equals 14 residues. The CDR3 loop reads CASSPPGQLYEQYF. The CDR3 DNA sequence: TGTGCCAGCTCACCACCGGGACAGTTGTACGAGCAGTACTTC.

This clonotype was recorded many times. The J gene is TRBJ1-5, the V gene TRBV6-6; no clear D. V lost 6 bases and J lost 1, with 10 bases in between. The CDR3 totals 14 residues. CDR1 and CDR2 from the germline V gene are MNHNY and SVGAGI (reference sequence). CDR3 bases: TGTGCCAGCAGCCCCAAGGGCAGCAATCAGCCCCAGCATTTT. Translated, it gives CASSPKGSNQPQHF.

This clonotype was seen a handful of times. The chain has TRBV7-2 and TRBJ2-5, with 7 nucleotides matching TRBD1. Trimming removed 8 bases from V and 4 bases from J; junction bases left unmatched: 7. Per germline, CDR1 SGHTA and CDR2 FQGNSA. The CDR3 totals 13 residues. CDR3 sequence (DNA): TGTGCCAGCCACTTCGCAGGGGGAGAGACCCAGTACTTC. It is translated as CASHFAGGETQYF.

This clonotype turned up a few times. The rearrangement uses TRBV28 and TRBJ2-7, with D possibly being TRBD1 (5 bases). The germline V and J ends were trimmed by 4 bases and 4 bases, with 11 bases remaining between them. This CDR3 spans 13 amino acids. From germline, CDR1 is MDHEN and CDR2 SYDVKM. The CDR3: CASSSAAGYEQYF. The CDR3 nucleotides read TGTGCCAGCAGTTCGGCGGCAGGGTACGAGCAGTACTTC.

This clonotype appeared many times. The chain has TRBV25-1 and TRBJ2-7; D unclear. Trimming took off 2 bases at V and 2 bases at J, with 7 bases between the two ends. The V gene's germline CDR1 is MGHDK and CDR2 SYGVNS. This CDR3 comprises 13 residues. The CDR3 is CASSEARTYEQYF. CDR3 nucleotide sequence: TGTGCCAGCAGTGAAGCCCGAACCTACGAGCAGTACTTC.

A few counts support this clonotype. The rearrangement uses TRBV27 and TRBJ2-7, with a tentative D call TRBD2 (6 bases). The CDR3 has 16 residues. Germline V gene sequence: CDR1 MNHEY, CDR2 SMNVEV (reference sequence). The V gene lost 1 base and the J gene lost 4 bases, with 17 bases spanning the gap. This CDR3 is CASSLWGGAGRYEQYF. CDR3 DNA: TGTGCCAGCAGTTTATGGGGTGGGGCAGGGAGGTACGAGCAGTACTTC.

This clonotype was seen more than once but under ten times. The rearrangement joins TRBV28 to TRBJ2-1; a possible D gene is TRBD2 (6 bases). This CDR3 region has 15 residues. The V gene lost 6 bases and the J gene lost 6 bases, with 18 bases spanning the gap. Germline V gene sequence: CDR1 MDHEN, CDR2 SYDVKM. The CDR3 coding sequence is TGTGCCAGCAGGCCCCAGCGGGTTCTTTTCAATGAGCAGTTCTTC. Translation gives CASRPQRVLFNEQFF.

The chain combines TRBV7-2 with TRBJ2-5; D gene uncertain. V lost 5 bases to trimming and J lost 9 bases, with 16 bases between them. Germline V gene sequence: CDR1 SGHTA, CDR2 FQGNSA. There are 13 residues in the CDR3. This CDR3 reads CASSLPSSVAQYF. In DNA, the CDR3 is TGTGCCAGCAGCCTTCCATCGTCGGTGGCCCAGTACTTC.

This clonotype has at least ten counts. The rearrangement joins TRBV14 to TRBJ1-3; D not resolved. The CDR3 contains 13 residues. The germline V gene has CDR1 SGHDN and CDR2 FVKESK. The V and J ends lost 4 bases and 4 bases respectively, with 8 bases between them. The CDR3 sequence is CASSPRRGNTIYF. The CDR3 coding sequence is TGTGCCAGCAGCCCCCGCAGGGGAAACACCATATATTTT.

CDR3 protein: CASSAITDTQYF. CDR3 nucleotide sequence: TGTGCCAGCAGCGCGATCACAGATACGCAGTATTTT. The gene calls are TRBV9 and TRBJ2-3; D unclear. CDR1 SGDLS and CDR2 YYNGEE come from the germline V gene. Trimming stripped 3 bases from V and 2 bases from J, with 4 bases between. The CDR3 sequence is 12 residues long.

J is TRBJ2-1 and V is TRBV18; 8 positions match TRBD1. V shed 2 bases, J shed 6 bases, and the junction held 6 bases outside the gene matches. This CDR3 comprises 15 residues. In germline, CDR1 is KGHSH, CDR2 LQKENI. CDR3 protein: CASSPSGQAFNEQFF. The CDR3, as DNA: TGTGCCAGCTCACCATCGGGACAGGCCTTCAATGAGCAGTTCTTC.